This TCR beta chain was recovered during a study of cytomegalovirus exposure and HLA in healthy donors (dated by TCRdb to 2016 to 2017). Turning to the overall study: According to an earlier analysis of a few hundred of the donors, 150 million to 200 million T cells yielded roughly 100 million unique TCR beta sequences and about 280 Gb of sequence data. An early release that covered roughly 600 HLA-typed donors contained approximately 320 gigabases of sequencing data and 70 million to 100 million unique TCR sequences. Of the approximately 400 genotyped donors, approximately 81% were placed in the genetic ancestry cluster associated with self-reported Caucasian donors. The study was designed to test whether signatures of past pathogen exposure could be identified by cataloging public T cell receptors. The study used immunosequencing to profile the T cell repertoires of more than 650 subjects and linked those repertoires to cytomegalovirus serostatus. A separate validation cohort of roughly 130 different subjects was used in addition to the 666-subject first cohort. High-throughput TCR immunosequencing, statistical association of individual TCRs with disease status, and machine learning were combined to predict cytomegalovirus infection status. A later analysis re-examined previously published TCR beta repertoires from 610 or so donors and added high-resolution HLA genotyping to investigate patterns of TCR occurrence. Rather than using new phenotypic data, the later analysis identified candidate immune exposures from TCR beta sequences and from how often those sequences occurred across donors. An earlier analysis of 587 of the donors used high-throughput TCR beta sequencing to judge whether each TCR beta V gene segment behaved as functional or pseudogenic. Donor age, sex, ethnicity and CMV serostatus were compiled together with the repertoire data. A later genetic analysis took genome-wide SNP genotypes for about three fifths of the roughly 670 donors and used that subset as a discovery cohort. All discovery cohort repertoires had been generated using a single sequencing platform. HLA typing included class I and class II loci at four-digit resolution. The number of typed donors differed by locus: about 620-640 for A, B, C, DRB1 and DQB1; some 500 for DQA1; some 610 for DPA1; and approximately 450 for DPB1. About five DR-DQ haplotypes were handled as single units for association and clustering because linkage in the cohort was strong. Among around 400 genotyped donors of the cohort, an average of approximately 200,000 unique TCR beta nucleotide sequences was sequenced per donor, of which roughly 17% were non-productive.

This clone was seen only a few times. Its antigen is still unknown. Nothing much larger sits one base from this clone, and base qualities are not available. Per the germline V gene (reference sequence), MNHEY is the CDR1 and SMNVEV is the CDR2. The CDR3 contains 16 residues, cysteine and phenylalanine counted. The read is trimmed to its CDR3 DNA, 48 bases read in frame from base 1. V is cut by 8 bases and J by 0 bases, and the space between the germline ends is 17 bases. The cohort comprised fewer than 750 healthy bone marrow donors. At the time of sampling, all cohort members were nominally healthy, though unrecorded immune exposures were likely present. The donor was CMV seronegative and was included in the group of a few hundred seronegative cohort members. Every donor gave a peripheral blood sample, and the peripheral blood mononuclear cells from that sample were used for TCR beta sequencing. The Qiagen DNeasy Blood Extraction Kit was used to extract genomic DNA from the blood cell samples.

Paper-wide results and their limitations: Most TCR sequences were seen in very few donors, while some public TCRs were found in many individuals. The 87-base-pair reads could not distinguish some IMGT-functional V segments, including TRBV6-2 and TRBV6-3, so those segments were excluded. This cohort had only TCR beta chains sequenced, and the lack of alpha or paired-chain data limited which features could be detected. Cytomegalovirus status was reported to be diagnosed by the classifier with high specificity and sensitivity in both the original and validation cohorts. In a later genetic analysis, a missense DCLRE1C variant was associated with V-gene and J-gene trimming of TCR beta chains, and the association was replicated in an independent cohort. Compared with equally common non-associated chains, HLA-associated TCR beta chains in a later analysis were more clonally expanded and had lower generation probabilities. A cluster of highly shared sequence variants was judged likely to represent a technical artifact of the sequencing pipeline. The study gave a list of 150 to 200 TCR beta chains associated with cytomegalovirus. In a later analysis, some 17,000 TCR beta sequences were associated with specific HLA alleles at a false discovery rate of 0.05. The earlier analysis of some 560 of the donors excluded some 16 rarely observed V segments, including chromosome 9 orphons, because counts were too low. HLA typing was unavailable for some donors at each locus, so association tests used only the typed subset. Most CMV-associated TCR beta chains appeared to be HLA-restricted in a later analysis, and the HLA associations seemed to be driven largely by CMV exposure. According to a later analysis, parvovirus B19, influenza, CMV and Epstein-Barr virus appeared linked to several top co-occurrence clusters. When HLA alleles, especially DR and DQ, strongly co-occurred, TCR associations were difficult to assign to individual alleles. Correlated functional status among segregating V segments might reflect linkage disequilibrium, but an unknown experimental factor could not be ruled out. The authors suggested that the approach could potentially be extended to other disease states and immunological phenotypes. A further reported finding was that TCR beta sequences accurately predicted the HLA-A and HLA-B alleles for most subjects in the first cohort. A few of the identified cytomegalovirus-associated TCR beta chains were confirmed in vitro to be specific for cytomegalovirus antigens. Immune exposure information for the cohort was limited to CMV serostatus. According to a later genetic analysis, donors in an Asian-associated ancestry cluster had fewer N-insertions in productive TCRs than the approximately 700-donor mean. In an earlier analysis of some 500 of the donors, most TCR beta V segments appeared in productive rearrangements about 90% or about 30% of the time, broadly matching IMGT annotations. A later analysis found that TCR association rates varied across HLA loci, with DRB1 alleles showing the most associated TCRs and HLA-C alleles the fewest. Presence/absence analyses assumed roughly uniform sequencing depth across donors, an assumption that may not hold.

Libraries came from the immunoSEQ multiplex PCR assay. The multiplex PCR relied on a mix of 60 forward primers for TCR Vbeta segments and 13 reverse primers for TCR Jbeta segments. A multiplex PCR assay on genomic DNA amplified the CDR3 region of rearranged TCR beta genes. The Illumina HiSeq System was used to sequence the amplified TCR beta libraries as 87-base-pair reads. In the original analysis: A later analysis tallied 75 million to 95 million unique TCR beta chains across the 640 or so repertoires, and about 12 million of those chains were shared by two or more donors. Raw reads were error-corrected and collapsed into unique sequences by a nearest-neighbor algorithm in which closely related sequences were merged to remove PCR and sequencing errors. V, D and J gene segments were assigned by aligning CDR3 sequences to IMGT reference sequences. Each retained sequence needed at least a six-nucleotide match to both a V gene segment and a J gene segment. A rearrangement counted as productive if the CDR3 had no stop codons and remained in frame with V and J, and every other rearrangement counted as non-productive. Following IMGT convention, CDR3 was defined as the stretch from the second conserved V-encoded cysteine to the conserved J-encoded phenylalanine. Sequences without an unambiguous match to a single V gene segment were excluded from the earlier analysis of about 640 of the donors. In an earlier analysis of 500 to 750 of the donors, V segments were called functional above 56.7% productive rearrangements and were called segregating when the between-donor standard deviation exceeded 5%. A statistical classification framework was developed to diagnose cytomegalovirus status using the catalog of TCR beta chain sequences. In a later analysis, TCR nucleotide sequences were compared against IMGT/GENE-DB human TR gene sequences so that V and J genes could be assigned. In a later analysis, CDR3 sequences and most-parsimonious VDJ recombination scenarios were assigned using the TCRdist pipeline. In a later analysis, each TCR beta chain was defined by its CDR3 amino acid sequence together with its V-gene family, and reads without a unique V-gene family were excluded. As a way to deal with suspected cross-contamination and a sequencing artifact, a later analysis dropped hundreds of nucleotide sequences that were highly shared and had low generation probability. A later analysis calculated a clonal expansion index for each public chain from normalized within-repertoire ranks of inferred template counts. Generation probabilities in a later analysis came from a VDJ recombination model fitted to out-of-frame rearrangements, and those results were checked against IGoR. A later analysis scored TCR-TCR, TCR-HLA and TCR-CMV co-occurrence with hypergeometric tests, applying a repertoire-size bias correction to TCR pairs. In a later analysis, false discovery rates were estimated by permuting HLA or CMV assignments 20 times. In a later analysis, co-occurring TCRs were grouped with DBSCAN, and TCRdist sequence similarity was added when clustering was performed within HLA-allele-positive subsets. Repertoires with fewer than 30,000 or more than 120,000 public chains were left out of co-occurrence clustering, as were five repertoires with anomalous nucleotide sharing. Not all clones reach the TCRdb copy of this immuneACCESS table, which keeps in-frame sequences only. Checked studies attribute under half of the gap to unresolved V genes and leave the rest unexplained. V, J and clone size are those of that table, while D and trimming were read from the DNA. The sample profile shows 95,000 to 150,000 clones; around 67% of them were found once. In total, the top ten clones hold around 4% of the sample.

The chain uses TRBV27 and TRBJ1-5; the D gene is perhaps TRBD1, from 5 matching bases. This sequence originates from a woman in her forties in good health and CMV-seronegative. What was sequenced was PBMCs. The DNA is TGTGCCAGCCGATGGGGCGCGGGGGATAGCAATCAGCCCCAGCATTTT. The encoded protein is CASRWGAGDSNQPQHF.